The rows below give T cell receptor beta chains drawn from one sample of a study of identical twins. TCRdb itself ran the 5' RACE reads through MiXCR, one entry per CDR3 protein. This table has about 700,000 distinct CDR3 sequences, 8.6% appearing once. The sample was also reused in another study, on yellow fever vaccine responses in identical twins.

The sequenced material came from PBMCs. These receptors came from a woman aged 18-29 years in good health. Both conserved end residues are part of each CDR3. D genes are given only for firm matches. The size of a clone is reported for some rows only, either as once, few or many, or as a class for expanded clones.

CDR3: CASSSAGTRINEQFF
DNA: TGTGCCAGCAGCTCCGCCGGGACTAGAATCAATGAGCAGTTCTTC
size: many
D: TRBD2
J: TRBJ2-1
V: TRBV7-2

CDR3: CASSSRGGKPDTQYF
DNA: TGTGCCAGCAGCTCGCGGGGGGGCAAGCCAGATACGCAGTATTTT
size: many
D: TRBD2
J: TRBJ2-3
V: TRBV9

CDR3: CAYTRLGLESGNIQYF
DNA: TGTGCCTATACAAGATTAGGACTAGAGAGTGGAAACATTCAGTACTTC
size: once
D: TRBD2
J: TRBJ2-4
V: TRBV30

CDR3: CSASSASTREQYF
DNA: TGCAGTGCTAGTTCGGCCTCGACGAGGGAGCAGTACTTC
size: few
D: .
J: TRBJ2-7
V: TRBV20-1

CDR3: CASRQGAGANVLTF
DNA: TGTGCCAGCCGACAGGGCGCTGGGGCCAACGTCCTGACTTTC
size: few
D: TRBD1
J: TRBJ2-6
V: TRBV7-9

CDR3: CASSSYRVDGYTF
DNA: TGTGCCAGCAGTTCATACAGGGTCGATGGCTACACCTTC
size: many
D: .
J: TRBJ1-2
V: TRBV6-5

CDR3: CASSAGQGYAYEQYF
DNA: TGTGCCAGCAGTGCCGGACAGGGGTACGCCTACGAGCAGTACTTC
size: once
D: TRBD1
J: TRBJ2-7
V: TRBV2

CDR3: CASSLAVGLPYNEQFF
DNA: TGTGCCAGCAGCTTAGCGGTAGGGCTACCTTACAATGAGCAGTTCTTC
size: many
D: .
J: TRBJ2-1
V: TRBV7-2

CDR3: CASSLVGDSPLHF
DNA: TGTGCCAGCAGTTTGGTCGGCGATTCACCCCTCCACTTT
size: many
D: .
J: TRBJ1-6
V: TRBV12-3/TRBV12-4

CDR3: CASSSGTSGINEQFF
DNA: TGTGCCAGCAGCTCCGGGACTAGCGGGATCAATGAGCAGTTCTTC
size: few
D: TRBD2
J: TRBJ2-1
V: TRBV6-2/TRBV6-3

CDR3: CATSRAAGPKGDEQFF
DNA: TGTGCCACCAGCAGAGCAGCGGGACCCAAAGGCGATGAGCAGTTCTTC
size: .
D: TRBD2
J: TRBJ2-1
V: TRBV15

CDR3: CASSQDPGGPEKFF
DNA: TGCGCCAGCAGCCAAGATCCAGGGGGCCCTGAGAAGTTCTTC
size: many
D: TRBD1
J: TRBJ2-1
V: TRBV4-3

CDR3: CASSGDTQYF
DNA: TGTGCCAGTAGCGGAGATACGCAGTATTTT
size: many
D: .
J: TRBJ2-3
V: TRBV5-1

CDR3: CASSLRAGGIPSDTQYF
DNA: TGTGCCAGCAGCCTCCGGGCGGGGGGGATTCCATCGGATACGCAGTATTTT
size: few
D: TRBD2
J: TRBJ2-3
V: TRBV6-1

CDR3: CASSQTGAGELFF
DNA: TGTGCCAGCAGTCAAACAGGGGCCGGGGAGCTGTTTTTT
size: few
D: TRBD1
J: TRBJ2-2
V: TRBV28

CDR3: CASSLIGQAKETQYF
DNA: TGTGCCAGCAGCTTAATCGGGCAGGCCAAAGAGACCCAGTACTTC
size: .
D: .
J: TRBJ2-5
V: TRBV7-6

CDR3: CASSAREGSPLHF
DNA: TGTGCCAGCAGTGCCAGGGAGGGGTCACCCCTCCACTTT
size: many
D: .
J: TRBJ1-6
V: TRBV12-3/TRBV12-4

CDR3: CSVEGWETYEQYF
DNA: TGCAGCGTTGAAGGTTGGGAGACTTACGAGCAGTACTTC
size: few
D: .
J: TRBJ2-7
V: TRBV29-1

CDR3: CASSEDINYGYTF
DNA: TGTGCCAGCAGCGAGGACATTAACTATGGCTACACCTTC
size: .
D: .
J: TRBJ1-2
V: TRBV7-2

CDR3: CASSVADEQYF
DNA: TGTGCCAGCAGTGTCGCGGACGAGCAGTACTTC
size: .
D: .
J: TRBJ2-7
V: TRBV25-1

CDR3: CSVVLGEQYF
DNA: TGCAGCGTTGTATTGGGGGAGCAGTACTTC
size: few
D: .
J: TRBJ2-7
V: TRBV29-1

CDR3: CASSSIAGVAYEQYF
DNA: TGTGCCAGCAGCTCAATAGCGGGAGTGGCCTACGAGCAGTACTTC
size: .
D: TRBD2
J: TRBJ2-7
V: TRBV11-2

CDR3: CASSPWGAEGNHNEQFF
DNA: TGCGCCAGCAGCCCGTGGGGCGCGGAGGGAAATCACAATGAGCAGTTCTTC
size: few
D: .
J: TRBJ2-1
V: TRBV4-3

CDR3: CASSDIRDRVDNEQYF
DNA: TGCGCCAGCAGTGATATCCGGGACAGGGTGGACAACGAGCAGTACTTC
size: .
D: TRBD1
J: TRBJ2-7
V: TRBV10-1

CDR3: CASSAPDRGYEQYF
DNA: TGTGCCAGCAGCGCCCCTGACAGGGGCTACGAGCAGTACTTC
size: many
D: TRBD1
J: TRBJ2-7
V: TRBV9

CDR3: CASAQSLSTNEKLFF
DNA: TGTGCCAGCGCACAAAGCCTATCAACTAATGAAAAACTGTTTTTT
size: few
D: .
J: TRBJ1-4
V: TRBV10-3

CDR3: CASSFGRNTYEQYF
DNA: TGTGCCAGCAGCTTCGGCAGAAACACCTACGAGCAGTACTTC
size: .
D: .
J: TRBJ2-7
V: TRBV7-2

CDR3: CASSQGLARTGELFF
DNA: TGTGCCAGCAGCCAAGGACTAGCGAGGACCGGGGAGCTGTTTTTT
size: few
D: TRBD2
J: TRBJ2-2
V: TRBV3-1

CDR3: CASKFRDGTDTQYF
DNA: TGCGCCAGCAAATTCCGGGACGGGACAGATACGCAGTATTTT
size: many
D: .
J: TRBJ2-3
V: TRBV5-1

CDR3: CASSLLGGGTPYEQYF
DNA: TGTGCCAGCAGCTTATTGGGAGGAGGAACCCCCTACGAGCAGTACTTC
size: few
D: .
J: TRBJ2-7
V: TRBV7-2

CDR3: CASSLGLGWTEAFF
DNA: TGTGCCAGCAGCTTAGGGCTGGGGTGGACTGAAGCTTTCTTT
size: few
D: .
J: TRBJ1-1
V: TRBV7-9

CDR3: CASNLGGNQPQHF
DNA: TGTGCCAGCAACCTAGGGGGAAATCAGCCCCAGCATTTT
size: many
D: .
J: TRBJ1-5
V: TRBV12-3/TRBV12-4

CDR3: CASSDSASSYEQYF
DNA: TGTGCCAGTAGTGACAGCGCTAGCTCCTACGAGCAGTACTTC
size: .
D: .
J: TRBJ2-7
V: TRBV19

CDR3: CSARGSGTSGYNEQFF
DNA: TGCAGTGCTAGAGGCTCCGGGACTAGCGGTTACAATGAGCAGTTCTTC
size: few
D: TRBD2
J: TRBJ2-1
V: TRBV20-1

CDR3: CASRRDEKLFF
DNA: TGTGCCAGCAGGAGAGATGAAAAACTGTTTTTT
size: many
D: .
J: TRBJ1-4
V: TRBV3-1